The 27 T cell receptor beta chains below were found in one sample sequenced in a study of OX40 agonist ivuxolimab in advanced cancers. Receptor amplification or capture employed the immunoSEQ multiplex PCR assay. In its TCRdb copy, this immuneACCESS table keeps in-frame sequences only and misses some clones. Where compared with another copy, unresolved V genes explain less than half of these, and the others have no known cause. The sample table shows approximately 120,000 clones, and about 90% are seen once. The top ten clones comprise under 0.85% of the sample. This specimen was CD4+ or CD8+ T cells sorted from blood, taken in a trial of the OX40 agonist ivuxolimab. The receptors stem from an adult with an advanced solid tumor such as melanoma, head and neck, liver or kidney cancer.

The rearrangement links TRBV12-5 to TRBJ2-1; 12 bases line up with TRBD2. The CDR3 loop spans 18 amino acids. The J segment lost 1 base and the V segment lost 7 bases, leaving 11 bases of the junction unmatched. The germline V gene encodes CDR1 LGHNT and CDR2 FRNRAP. This chain's CDR3 is CASAPASGRAGSYNEQFF. The CDR3 nucleotides are TGTGCTAGTGCCCCTGCTAGCGGGAGGGCCGGGTCCTACAATGAGCAGTTCTTC.

The gene calls are TRBV28 and TRBJ1-5, with 7 bases aligning to TRBD1. Looked up from germline, CDR1 is MDHEN and CDR2 is SYDVKM. CDR3 length: 16 amino acids. The ends lost 3 bases at V and 1 base at J; junction bases unmatched: 6. The chain's CDR3 is CASSFTGAVSNQPQHF. The CDR3 DNA follows: TGTGCCAGCAGTTTTACAGGGGCAGTAAGCAATCAGCCCCAGCATTTT.

The chain couples TRBV13 to TRBJ1-2; 8 nucleotides match TRBD1. Germline CDR1 and CDR2: PRHDT and FYEKMQ (reference sequence). The J segment lost 2 bases and the V segment lost 5 bases, leaving 10 bases of the junction unmatched. The CDR3 length is 16 residues. CDR3 loop: CASSDRTGLTNYGYTF. In DNA, the CDR3 is TGTGCCAGCAGCGACCGGACAGGGCTTACCAACTATGGCTACACCTTC.

The chain employs TRBV7-2 and TRBJ2-3, with D maybe TRBD2 (7 bases). The V and J ends lost 2 bases and 3 bases respectively, with 18 bases between them. The CDR3 consists of 17 residues. Germline loops: CDR1 SGHTA, CDR2 FQGNSA. This CDR3 is CASSLRRGGPGTDTQYF. The DNA of the CDR3 is TGTGCCAGCAGCTTACGGAGGGGGGGCCCCGGGACAGATACGCAGTATTTT. The variable domain in full, with the rest retrieved from reference TRBV7-2 and TRBJ2-3, is GAGVSQSPSNKVTEKGKDVELRCDPISGHTALYWYRQSLGQGLEFLIYFQGNSAPDKSGLPSDRFSAERTGGSVSTLTIQRTQQEDSAVYLCASSLRRGGPGTDTQYFGPGTRLTVL.

This clone was seen only a few times. The chain couples TRBV30 to TRBJ1-1, with D uncertain. In germline, CDR1 is GTSNPN, CDR2 SVGIG (reference sequence). The V end was cut by 4 bases, the J end by 3 bases, with 9 bases between. The CDR3 runs to 12 residues. The CDR3 sequence: CAWTLGDTEAFF. CDR3 nucleotide sequence: TGTGCCTGGACTCTCGGGGACACTGAAGCTTTCTTT.

The V call is TRBV2, the J call TRBJ1-3; D uncertain. V was shortened by 10 bases and J by 4 bases, with 8 bases between the two germline ends. CDR3 length equals 11 residues. The V gene's germline CDR1 is SNHLY and CDR2 FYNNEI. CDR3 sequence (DNA): TGTGCCACCCTTTCGGGAAACACCATATATTTT. Its protein product is CATLSGNTIYF.

The V call is TRBV7-9, the J call TRBJ2-1; 9 bases align to TRBD1. The junction had 5 bases not matched to a gene; V was cut back by 5 bases and J by 6 bases. The CDR3 runs 14 residues. CDR1 SEHNR and CDR2 FQNEAQ come from the germline V gene (reference sequence). The CDR3 coding sequence is TGTGCCAGCAGCCCCGGGACAGGGATCAATGAGCAGTTCTTC. This sequence encodes CASSPGTGINEQFF.

The V call is TRBV28, the J call TRBJ2-7, with 11 bases lining up with TRBD2. The CDR3 length is 15 residues. Germline loops: CDR1 MDHEN, CDR2 SYDVKM. V dropped 2 bases and J dropped 3; count of bases not matched to a gene: 3. CDR3 nucleotide sequence: TGTGCCAGCAGTTTAACTAGCGGGAGATTCTACGAGCAGTACTTC. Translation: CASSLTSGRFYEQYF.

V usage is TRBV7-8 and J usage is TRBJ1-1, with D possibly matching TRBD1 (5 bases). This CDR3 has 13 residues. Germline assignment: CDR1 SGHVS and CDR2 FQNEAQ. With 1 base removed from V and 10 bases from J, the gap between germline ends came to 13 bases. The CDR3 DNA is TGTGCCAGCAGCTTAGTACAGGCCATGGGAGCTTTCTTT. Its translation: CASSLVQAMGAFF.

This chain joins TRBV7-8 and TRBJ1-5; unclear D gene. The CDR3 covers 14 residues. Germline loops: CDR1 SGHVS, CDR2 FQNEAQ. Trimming removed 0 bases from V and 4 bases from J, with 7 bases in between. CDR3 sequence: CASSLAAANQPQHF. The CDR3 DNA reads TGTGCCAGCAGCTTAGCGGCCGCAAATCAGCCCCAGCATTTT.

V usage is TRBV5-6 and J usage is TRBJ2-4, with D possibly TRBD1 on 5 matching bases. Germline V gene data show CDR1 as SGHDT and CDR2 as YYEEEE. V lost 3 bases, J lost 2 bases, and 9 bases lay in between. This CDR3 is built from 14 residues. CDR3 region: CASSWSGTKNIQYF. In DNA, the CDR3 is TGTGCCAGCAGCTGGTCAGGGACCAAAAACATTCAGTACTTC.

The DNA of the CDR3 is TGTGCCAGCAGTACCGTGGGGGGCCGGGCCAAAAACATTCAGTACTTC. Its translation: CASSTVGGRAKNIQYF. The chain employs TRBV27 and TRBJ2-4; perhaps D is TRBD1 or TRBD2 (6 bases each). Germline-derived CDR1 and CDR2 are MNHEY and SMNVEV (reference sequence). The CDR3 runs 16 residues. Trimming took 5 bases from V and 1 from J, leaving 15 bases between them.

The rearrangement links TRBV2 to TRBJ1-1; 7 bases agree with TRBD1. The CDR3 sequence is 14 residues long. Germline lookup yields CDR1 SNHLY and CDR2 FYNNEI. V shed 6 bases, J shed 11 bases, and the junction held 15 bases outside the gene matches. CDR3 sequence reads: CASRLQGLTHGAFF. The CDR3 region has the DNA TGTGCCAGCAGGCTACAGGGGCTAACTCACGGGGCTTTCTTT.

V and J are TRBV2 and TRBJ1-1; D gene uncertain. Germline V gene sequence: CDR1 SNHLY, CDR2 FYNNEI. The CDR3 is 13 amino acids. Trimming cost V 6 bases and J 0 bases, with 8 bases left between them. Written as DNA, the CDR3 is TGTGCCAGCAGCAACTCGATGAACACTGAAGCTTTCTTT. Residues: CASSNSMNTEAFF.

The chain couples TRBV5-1 to TRBJ2-7, with TRBD1 matching over 7 bases. V trimming: 5 bases; J trimming: 1 base; junction bases outside the gene matches: 6. Germline values: CDR1 SGHRS, CDR2 YFSETQ. The CDR3 loop spans 14 amino acids. CDR3 nucleotide sequence: TGCGCCAGCAGTTACGAGGGACAGTCCTACGAGCAGTACTTC. Residues: CASSYEGQSYEQYF.

This clone was detected a few times. The CDR3 loop is CASSLLPGAQNTEAFF. The CDR3 bases are TGTGCCAGCAGCTTGTTGCCAGGGGCGCAGAACACTGAAGCTTTCTTT. The genes are TRBV11-1 and TRBJ1-1; tentatively, D is TRBD1 (6 bases). The germline V gene has CDR1 SGHAT and CDR2 FQDESV (reference sequence). The CDR3 spans 16 residues. V lost 3 bases and J 1 base, leaving 15 bases between the germline ends.

The chain has TRBV6-5 and TRBJ2-7, with TRBD2 matching 9 bases. The CDR3 consists of 14 residues. Trimming removed 6 bases from V and 3 bases from J; junction bases left unmatched: 6. Germline assignment: CDR1 MNHEY and CDR2 SVGAGI. CDR3 region: CASSRLADNYEQYF. The CDR3 coding sequence is TGTGCCAGCAGCCGACTAGCGGATAACTACGAGCAGTACTTC.

This chain uses TRBV7-2 with TRBJ2-7; the D gene is possibly TRBD2 (6 bases). This CDR3 has 15 amino acids. Germline V gene sequence: CDR1 SGHTA, CDR2 FQGNSA. V was cut by 5 bases and J by 3 bases, with 17 bases left in between. CDR3 region: CASSQSGQTVYEQYF. For the CDR3, the DNA is TGTGCCAGCAGCCAAAGCGGGCAGACTGTCTACGAGCAGTACTTC.

The chain recombines TRBV7-6 with TRBJ1-2; 9 positions agree with TRBD1. The CDR3 contains 13 residues. Germline CDR1 is SGHVS and CDR2 is FNYEAQ. The J segment lost 8 bases and the V segment lost 7 bases, leaving 8 bases of the junction unmatched. In DNA, the CDR3 is TGTGCCAGCATCGGGACAGGGTCACGGGGCTACACCTTC. This codes for CASIGTGSRGYTF.

The V and J genes are TRBV2 and TRBJ2-5, with 8 positions matching TRBD2. CDR1 and CDR2 from the germline V gene are SNHLY and FYNNEI. V trimming: 6 bases; J trimming: 4 bases; junction bases outside the gene matches: 10. This CDR3 is 15 amino acids long. In DNA form, the CDR3 reads TGTGCCAGCAGCCCTTTTGGAAGCGGGAGAGAGACCCAGTACTTC. Residues: CASSPFGSGRETQYF. The complete variable domain, with remaining parts taken from reference TRBV2 and TRBJ2-5, reads EPEVTQTPSHQVTQMGQEVILRCVPISNHLYFYWYRQILGQKVEFLVSFYNNEISEKSEIFDDQFSVERPDGSNFTLKIRSTKLEDSAMYFCASSPFGSGRETQYFGPGTRLLVL.

The V gene is TRBV28, the J gene TRBJ2-1, with TRBD2 matching over 7 bases. Per germline, CDR1 MDHEN and CDR2 SYDVKM. The V segment lost 5 bases and the J segment 6 bases; nucleotides outside the gene matches: 10. The CDR3 sequence is 15 residues long. The CDR3 DNA reads as TGTGCCAGCAGTCCTCCAGCGGGATCCAGCAATGAGCAGTTCTTC. It encodes CASSPPAGSSNEQFF.

The chain uses TRBV19 and TRBJ1-1; possibly TRBD1 for D (5 bases). Germline V gene lookup returns CDR1 LNHDA and CDR2 SQIVND (reference sequence). This CDR3 contains 13 residues. Between the trimmed V and J ends, which lost 9 bases and 8 bases, there was a span of 19 bases. CDR3 protein: CASDPRGLGEAFF. The CDR3 region has the DNA TGTGCCAGCGACCCCCGGGGACTGGGCGAAGCTTTCTTT.

J is TRBJ1-1 and V is TRBV11-2, with 8 bases that match TRBD1. The CDR3 contains 15 residues. Germline-derived CDR1 and CDR2 are SGHAT and FQNNGV. V shed 5 bases and J 4 bases; nucleotides not matched to a gene: 9. CDR3 residues: CASSAPDREVTEAFF. CDR3 sequence (DNA): TGTGCCAGCAGCGCCCCGGACAGGGAAGTCACTGAAGCTTTCTTT.

The chain links TRBV2 to TRBJ2-7; no clear D gene. The V gene lost 2 bases and the J gene lost 3 bases, with 8 bases spanning the gap. CDR3 size: 13 residues. Germline values: CDR1 SNHLY, CDR2 FYNNEI. CDR3 in DNA: TGTGCCAGCAGTGAACTCCAAAACTACGAGCAGTACTTC. This codes for CASSELQNYEQYF.

This clone has a single count. This chain connects TRBV4-1 to TRBJ2-5; TRBD2 might be the D (5 bases). In germline, CDR1 is MGHRA, CDR2 YSYEKL. The CDR3 is 14 residues long. V shed 8 bases and J shed 6 bases, with 19 bases lying between them. The DNA for the CDR3 is TGCGCCAGCGGGCGAACTAGTAATGAGCAGACCCAGTACTTC. Amino acids: CASGRTSNEQTQYF.

This chain links TRBV7-8 with TRBJ1-1; D gene uncertain. V was pared by 5 bases and J by 1 base, with 5 bases between. The germline CDR1 and CDR2 sequences are SGHVS and FQNEAQ. CDR3 size: 12 residues. CDR3 nucleotide sequence: TGTGCCAGCAGCAACGCGAACACTGAAGCTTTCTTT. Its translation: CASSNANTEAFF.

This sequence joins TRBV11-1 and TRBJ2-5; TRBD2 aligns across 14 bases. The CDR3 loop spans 16 amino acids. The germline V gene encodes CDR1 SGHAT and CDR2 FQDESV (reference sequence). After removal of 5 bases from V and 4 bases from J, the junction contained 6 bases not matched to a gene. The CDR3 spells CASSRRTSGRLETQYF. The CDR3 nucleotides are TGTGCCAGCAGCCGGAGGACTAGCGGGAGGTTAGAGACCCAGTACTTC.